This is a list of T cell receptor beta chains from one sample in a study of control samples from healthy donors and cancer patients. Method: immunoSEQ multiplex PCR; TCRdb's copy keeps in-frame clones and lacks some. The sample holds roughly 160,000 clones, around 90% seen once. The source material was blood. The receptor set was obtained from a woman in her thirties in good health. The CDR3 runs from the conserved cysteine through the conserved F or W. Each record gives: CDR3 protein, CDR3 DNA, clone size, J gene, V gene, D gene. The D gene is left open where the match is weak. Where a row states a size, it is once, few, many or the class of an expanded clone; other rows omit it.

CASSPRGQTYEQYF,TGTGCCAGCAGCCCGAGGGGACAGACCTACGAGCAGTACTTC,.,TRBJ2-7,TRBV7-2,TRBD1
CATSDTGTGFYNEQFF,TGTGCCACCAGTGATACCGGGACAGGATTTTACAATGAGCAGTTCTTC,.,TRBJ2-1,TRBV24-1,TRBD1
CASSLAQGTTEAFF,TGTGCCAGCAGCTTAGCACAGGGAACCACTGAAGCTTTCTTT,.,TRBJ1-1,TRBV7-2,.
CASSPPRREPYNEQFF,TGTGCCAGCAGCCCCCCCCGGCGGGAGCCATACAATGAGCAGTTCTTC,.,TRBJ2-1,TRBV7-9,TRBD2
CASSPETSQAFF,TGTGCCAGCAGCCCGGAAACTTCCCAAGCTTTCTTT,.,TRBJ1-1,TRBV7-9,.
CASSPFKGTPYEQYF,TGTGCCAGCAGCCCGTTTAAAGGAACCCCCTACGAGCAGTACTTC,.,TRBJ2-7,TRBV3-1/TRBV3-2,.
CASSLSTGSPYEQYF,TGTGCCAGCAGTTTATCGACAGGGTCCCCCTACGAGCAGTACTTC,many,TRBJ2-7,TRBV27,TRBD1
CASSLQGANTEAFF,TGTGCCAGCAGCTTGCAGGGAGCGAACACTGAAGCTTTCTTT,.,TRBJ1-1,TRBV5-4,.
CASSSTSGPYNEQFF,TGTGCCAGCAGCTCAACTAGCGGGCCCTACAATGAGCAGTTCTTC,once,TRBJ2-1,TRBV7-6,TRBD2
CASNGRDNEQFF,TGTGCCAGCAACGGGAGGGACAATGAGCAGTTCTTC,.,TRBJ2-1,TRBV6-5,TRBD2
CASSSRTEAFF,TGTGCCAGCAGCTCTAGGACTGAAGCTTTCTTT,.,TRBJ1-1,TRBV5-4,.
CASSDFRNTEAFF,TGTGCCAGCAGTGACTTCAGGAACACTGAAGCTTTCTTT,.,TRBJ1-1,TRBV2,.
CASSQVGTDRNEQFF,TGTGCCAGCAGCCAAGTGGGGACGGACAGGAATGAGCAGTTCTTC,.,TRBJ2-1,TRBV3-1/TRBV3-2,TRBD1
CASRSTGSYEQYF,TGTGCCAGCAGGTCGACAGGTTCCTACGAGCAGTACTTC,.,TRBJ2-7,TRBV27,.
CASSRARNTGELFF,TGTGCCAGCTCACGGGCCCGAAACACCGGGGAGCTGTTTTTT,.,TRBJ2-2,TRBV18,.